This paragraph covers one TCR beta chain sequence. Its antigen has not been determined. No much larger clone is present one base from it, and per-base qualities are unavailable. The immunoSEQ Assay was the method used to sequence TCRbeta CDR3 regions. After extraction, genomic DNA underwent amplification by bias-controlled multiplex PCR, followed by high-throughput sequencing. The study's own analysis went as follows. To quantify the absolute abundance of every unique TCRbeta CDR3 region, sequences were collapsed and filtered. T cell fraction was estimated by normalization of TCRbeta template counts to usable DNA, with usable DNA being measured through amplification of reference genes present in all nucleated cells. Repertoire TCRs were annotated as SARS-CoV-2-specific by exact matching of V gene, CDR3 amino acid sequence and J gene to a known reactive TCR set. The reference SARS-CoV-2 TCR set was derived from MIRA and filtered for enrichment in COVID-19-positive ImmuneCODE repertoires, a step that removed public or cross-reactive TCRs. Using the MIRA antigens, annotated TCRs were further analysed by specific ORF or by position within an ORF. Breadth was defined as annotated unique rearrangements over total unique productive rearrangements; depth was the summed frequency of those rearrangements. TCR breadth was compared between groups using two-sided Wilcoxon rank-sum tests. TCRdb obtained this table from immuneACCESS and retained in-frame rearrangements with V and J assigned. These tables miss some clones; where compared with another copy, unresolved V genes account for less than half of the shortfall, and the remainder is unexplained. The D gene and trimming were derived from the DNA, and the V and J assignments and clone size from that table. The sample records hundreds of thousands of clones, 80% to 90% of which are singletons. The ten largest clones capture approximately 1.5% of the sample.

The source of the sample is a study of Ad26.COV2.S vaccination and SARS-CoV-2 variants (dated by TCRdb to about 2021). Regarding the study in general: Donors in the vaccine arm were drawn from COV1001, a multicentre, randomized, double-blind, placebo-controlled phase I-IIa trial testing Ad26.COV2.S in healthy adults. Ad26.COV2.S was given intramuscularly at 5x10^10 or 1x10^11 viral particles, as a single shot or as two shots 56 days apart. TCRbeta repertoire sequencing served as the tool for gauging how specific and how broad the SARS-CoV-2-reactive T cell receptors were following Ad26.COV2.S vaccination. A total of 32 samples were included in the TCR-sequenced set, comprising roughly 19 Ad26.COV2.S vaccine recipients, 5 placebo recipients and 8 SARS-CoV-2 convalescent individuals. Participants in the trial were split at random into five groups of five each, receiving low-dose or high-dose Ad26.COV2.S once or twice, or else placebo on both occasions. Blinding of investigators to trial group allocation was maintained during experiments and outcome assessment.

Paper-wide results and their limitations: After vaccination, spike-specific CD8+ and CD4+ T cell responses were reported to show substantial breadth. Spike-specific TCR breadth was higher in Ad26.COV2.S recipients than in placebo recipients (P = 0.0014). Comparable non-spike TCR breadth was observed between vaccine and placebo recipients, consistent with only spike being contained in the vaccine. The study lacked the statistical power to compare responses across vaccine doses or regimens. The authors noted that total T cell responses may have been underestimated by the TCR breadth and depth analyses.

Per the publication, the treatment or condition label means: around 19 received Ad26.COV2.S at low or high dose, single or two shots; several received placebo; per-sample allocation not given. For vaccine and placebo recipients, the sequenced repertoires came from samples collected on day 63 after the first injection. In Cohort 1b, about two dozen adults aged 18-55 years were enrolled at a single site in Boston, USA, between 29 July and 7 August 2020. Ad26.COV2.S was a replication-incompetent adenovirus type 26 vector expressing a prefusion-stabilized SARS-CoV-2 spike protein from the original Wuhan strain. The sequence came from a person aged 18-65 years who received the Ad26.COV2.S COVID-19 vaccine or a placebo. Material: peripheral blood, obtained in a trial of Ad26.COV2.S vaccine versus placebo.

The CDR3 has the sequence CASSEYRDNQETQYF. The bases read TGTGCCAGCAGCGAGTACCGGGACAACCAAGAGACCCAGTACTTC. Here the chain combines TRBV9 and TRBJ2-5; 6 matching bases give a weak D call of TRBD1. CDR3 length: 15 amino acids, cysteine to phenylalanine. Just CDR3 DNA is preserved here, 45 bases in frame from base 1. Cut back by 3 bases and 0 bases, the V and J ends lie 12 bases apart. Sequences SGDLS (CDR1) and YYNGEE (CDR2) are obtained from the germline V gene.